This T cell receptor (beta chain) was recorded in a study of T-cell reconstitution after alpha-beta-depleted transplantation in children. A TCRbeta library incorporating unique molecular identifiers was prepared. Via MiXCR, TCRdb re-called the PCR reads, giving one row per CDR3 protein. The top ten hold around 6.2% of the sample, which has approximately 240,000 distinct CDR3 sequences, about 9.5% seen once. The CDR3 loop spans 14 amino acids. CDR1 MNHNS and CDR2 SASEGT come from the germline V gene. Trimming took off 7 bases at V and 0 bases at J, with 10 bases between the two ends. This clonotype was counted a few times.

The sample consisted of PBMCs from the stem cell graft donor, taken from the stem cell graft. This clonotype originated in a human donor who donated a stem cell graft to a child with acute lymphoblastic leukemia. J is TRBJ1-5 and V is TRBV6-1; no reliable D call. The CDR3 DNA is TGTGCCAGCATGCCTATCGATAGCAATCAGCCCCAGCATTTT. Protein product: CASMPIDSNQPQHF.